Each of the 13 T cell receptor beta chains below was sequenced from the same sample in a study of blood T cell repertoires in COVID-19 (dated by TCRdb to about 2020). Library method: the immunoSEQ multiplex PCR assay. TCRdb obtained this table from immuneACCESS and retained in-frame rearrangements with V and J assigned. These tables miss some clones; where compared with another copy, unresolved V genes account for less than half of the shortfall, and the remainder is unexplained. Within this sample are a few hundred thousand clones, with about 85% of them counted one time only. Of the sample, 5% to 7.5% is held by the ten largest clones. The sequencing input was PBMCs or T cells enriched from blood (not recorded which). Receptors were obtained from a woman in her forties or fifties who had been exposed to COVID-19.

This clone was counted a single time. This chain connects TRBV19 to TRBJ1-1; TRBD1 matches 8 bases. Germline V gene data show CDR1 as LNHDA and CDR2 as SQIVND (reference sequence). The trim removed 3 bases at V and 8 bases at J, leaving 8 bases unmatched. CDR3 length equals 14 residues. CDR3 nucleotides: TGTGCCAGTAGTATCCGGGACAGGCGCCTAGAAGCTTTCTTT. The encoded protein is CASSIRDRRLEAFF.

This sequence joins TRBV28 and TRBJ1-5; 8 nucleotides line up with TRBD1. The V segment lost 5 bases and the J segment 7 bases; nucleotides outside the gene matches: 10. Per the germline V gene, CDR1 is MDHEN and CDR2 is SYDVKM. The CDR3 is made up of 15 amino acids. CDR3 nucleotide sequence: TGTGCCAGCAGTCCCACCAGGGGGCCTAGGCAGCCCCAGCATTTT. Its protein product is CASSPTRGPRQPQHF.

CDR3 bases: TGTGCCAGCAGCCAAGGTGCGGGGCAGCCCCAGCATTTT. It codes for CASSQGAGQPQHF. The chain couples TRBV6-2 or TRBV6-3 to TRBJ1-5; D is uncertain. CDR1 is MNHEY and CDR2 is SVGEGT in the germline V gene. Trimming removed 6 bases from V and 7 bases from J, with 13 bases in between. CDR3 length equals 13 residues.

V gene TRBV19 combines with J gene TRBJ2-3; possible D gene TRBD1, 5 bases. CDR3 length equals 16 residues. Germline V CDR1 and CDR2: LNHDA, SQIVND (reference sequence). Trimming shortened V by 1 base and J by 0 bases, and 11 bases separated the two germline ends. The chain's CDR3 is CASSIGTSPSTDTQYF. The CDR3 DNA is TGTGCCAGTAGTATAGGGACATCCCCGAGCACAGATACGCAGTATTTT.

This clone was seen once. V and J are TRBV30 and TRBJ2-3, with TRBD1 identical over 8 bases. CDR3 length equals 15 residues. From germline, CDR1 is GTSNPN and CDR2 SVGIG (reference sequence). The V gene end was trimmed by 4 bases and the J gene end by 1 base; junction bases not matched to a gene: 7. This chain's CDR3 is CAWTLPGQGTDTQYF. The CDR3 DNA sequence: TGTGCCTGGACCCTACCGGGACAGGGCACAGATACGCAGTATTTT.

The J gene is TRBJ1-1, the V gene TRBV29-1, with TRBD1 as a possible D gene (5 bases). Trimming took 6 bases from V and 0 from J, leaving 8 bases between them. CDR3 length: 12 amino acids. Germline loops: CDR1 SQVTM, CDR2 ANQGSEA. CDR3 amino acids: CSVLQVNTEAFF. CDR3 DNA: TGCAGCGTCCTACAGGTGAACACTGAAGCTTTCTTT. Together with reference TRBV29-1 and TRBJ1-1, the CDR3 gives the full variable domain: SAVISQKPSRDICQRGTSLTIQCQVDSQVTMMFWYRQQPGQSLTLIATANQGSEATYESGFVIDKFPISRPNLTFSTLTVSNMSPEDSSIYLCSVLQVNTEAFFGQGTRLTVV.

The V call is TRBV4-2, the J call TRBJ2-3, with D maybe TRBD2 (6 bases). Trimming pared 8 bases from V and 1 base from J, leaving 16 bases between. This CDR3 contains 15 residues. The germline gives CDR1 LGHNA, CDR2 YNFKEQ. CDR3 sequence: CASGPLGGGTDTQYF. The CDR3 DNA is TGTGCCAGCGGACCACTTGGAGGGGGCACAGATACGCAGTATTTT.

This clone showed up just a few times. This chain uses TRBV24-1 with TRBJ2-3, with D uncertain. Germline V gene sequence: CDR1 KGHDR, CDR2 SFDVKD. The germline V and J ends were trimmed by 4 bases and 6 bases, with 7 bases remaining between them. The CDR3 has 12 amino acids. The CDR3 bases are TGTGCCACCAGTGAGGGCGCGGATACGCAGTATTTT. The encoded protein is CATSEGADTQYF.

The J gene is TRBJ1-2, the V gene TRBV2; the D is unclear. V was trimmed by 1 base and J by 4 bases, leaving 13 bases between them. The CDR3 length is 15 residues. Germline V gene data show CDR1 as SNHLY and CDR2 as FYNNEI. The CDR3 spells CASSEVGRRPYGYTF. Here the CDR3 DNA reads TGTGCCAGCAGTGAAGTGGGCAGGCGACCCTATGGCTACACCTTC.

CDR3 sequence reads: CASSQGRTNRGYGYTF. The DNA for the CDR3 is TGTGCCAGCAGCCAAGGACGGACAAACCGTGGCTATGGCTACACCTTC. The chain employs TRBV3-1 (or the pseudogene TRBV3-2) and TRBJ1-2; D might be TRBD1 (5 bases). The V and J ends lost 1 base and 4 bases respectively, with 16 bases between them. CDR1 and CDR2 from the germline V gene are LGHDT and YNNKEL (reference sequence). CDR3 length equals 16 residues.

V is TRBV6-5 and J is TRBJ1-6; D is perhaps TRBD1 (5 bases). The CDR3 sequence is 13 residues long. V was shortened by 5 bases and J by 8 bases, with 10 bases between the two germline ends. Germline V gene data show CDR1 as MNHEY and CDR2 as SVGAGI. CDR3 protein: CASSHDSYSPLHF. DNA of the CDR3: TGTGCCAGCAGTCACGACAGCTATTCACCCCTCCACTTT.

This clone was seen once. The J gene is TRBJ2-1, the V gene TRBV19, with 12 bases lining up with TRBD2. The trim removed 9 bases at V and 7 bases at J, leaving 7 bases unmatched. Germline V gives CDR1 LNHDA, CDR2 SQIVND (reference sequence). The CDR3 runs to 14 residues. CDR3 in amino acids: CASTSGGPRNEQFF. As DNA, the CDR3 is TGTGCCAGCACTAGCGGGGGGCCTAGGAATGAGCAGTTCTTC. The full variable domain, with the rest looked up from reference TRBV19 and TRBJ2-1, is DGGITQSPKYLFRKEGQNVTLSCEQNLNHDAMYWYRQDPGQGLRLIYYSQIVNDFQKGDIAEGYSVSREKKESFPLTVTSAQKNPTAFYLCASTSGGPRNEQFFGPGTRLTVL.

The V and J genes are TRBV6-2 or TRBV6-3 and TRBJ1-2; TRBD1 matches 8 bases. The trim removed 0 bases at V and 4 bases at J, leaving 1 base unmatched. In germline, CDR1 is MNHEY, CDR2 SVGEGT. The CDR3 contains 14 residues. The CDR3 is CASSYSTGGYGYTF. The DNA for the CDR3 is TGTGCCAGCAGTTACTCAACAGGGGGCTATGGCTACACCTTC.